The TCR beta chain under discussion was sequenced for a study of OX40 agonist ivuxolimab in advanced cancers. TCRdb's table, derived via immunoSEQ multiplex PCR, lists solely in-frame clones and lacks some. The sample comprises under 60,000 clones, roughly 82% of which are singletons, and over 3.5% rests with the top ten. Findings of the study overall: Among T cells, CD8+ cells averaged more expanded clones than CD4+ cells.

V gave up 2 bases and J gave up 0 bases, with 8 bases separating them. The CDR3 covers 15 residues. CDR1 is MNHNS and CDR2 is SASEGT in the germline V gene. Regarding this clone: Its target is not known.

This TCR was sampled from an adult with an advanced solid tumor such as melanoma, head and neck, liver or kidney cancer. This sample comprised CD4+ or CD8+ T cells sorted from blood, obtained in a trial of the OX40 agonist ivuxolimab. The chain has TRBV6-1 and TRBJ2-1, with no clear D. The CDR3 region is CASSERTASYNEQFF. The CDR3 coding sequence is TGTGCCAGCAGTGAACGGACGGCCTCCTACAATGAGCAGTTCTTC.